The clone carrying this T cell receptor beta chain was observed at least ten times. Its antigen is unidentified. The record originates from a study of T cells after yellow fever vaccination. Study-level background: SMART-Seq v4 Ultra Low Input prepared libraries from low-cell fractions. The study's findings and limits: Weaker, the secondary response peaked sooner, at day 5 versus 15.

The 5'RACE template-switching step produced TCR cDNA and added a universal primer site and UMIs. MiXCR, run by TCRdb on the 5' RACE reads, gives a single entry per CDR3 protein. The sample holds under 150,000 distinct CDR3 sequences, around 7.7% seen once. The sequencing here drew on CD4+ T cells sorted from PBMCs, taken 5 days after the yellow fever booster vaccination. The TCR originated in a man aged 30-40 years who received the YFV17D yellow fever vaccine.

The CDR3 here is CAISPTGQGMSEAFF. In DNA form, the CDR3 reads TGTGCCATCAGCCCCACGGGGCAGGGGATGTCTGAAGCTTTCTTT. The rearrangement joins TRBV10-3 to TRBJ1-1; TRBD1 is a possible D gene (6 bases). Germline V gene data show CDR1 as ENHRY and CDR2 as SYGVKD. The V and J ends lost 6 bases and 6 bases respectively, with 20 bases between them. The CDR3 extends over 15 amino acids.